The 18 T cell receptor beta chains below all came from one sample that was sequenced in a study of T cell clonotyping in hematopoietic cell transplantation. Sequencing was performed with immunoSEQ multiplex PCR; in TCRdb, only in-frame clones are kept and a portion is missing. The sample comprises about 19,000 clones, roughly 80% of which are singletons, and under 20% rests with the top ten. The time point denotes: recipient sample about 28 days before transplant, after cytoreduction. The source was peripheral blood mononuclear cells, collected before stem cell transplant. The origin of the receptors is a man aged 55 to 69 with acute myeloid leukemia. Some clones in this sample may be carry-over from other donors' samples.

This chain links TRBV9 with TRBJ1-1, with D unresolved. Germline values: CDR1 SGDLS, CDR2 YYNGEE. V lost 0 bases, J lost 4 bases, and 7 bases lay in between. The CDR3 runs to 13 residues. CDR3 nucleotides: TGTGCCAGCAGCGTAGAGATGCGCACTGAAGCTTTCTTT. This encodes CASSVEMRTEAFF.

V gene TRBV7-6 combines with J gene TRBJ2-3; the match to TRBD1 covers 8 bases. CDR1 and CDR2 from the germline V gene are SGHVS and FNYEAQ. The CDR3 length is 14 residues. Trimming removed 2 bases from V and 8 bases from J; junction bases left unmatched: 6. The CDR3 region has the DNA TGTGCCAGCAGCTTATCCCGGGACAGGAGTACGCAGTATTTT. Protein: CASSLSRDRSTQYF.

In DNA, the CDR3 is TGTGCCAGCAGCTTAGGGCAGAACTCCTACGAGCAGTACTTC. Translation gives CASSLGQNSYEQYF. This chain uses TRBV7-6 with TRBJ2-7, with no clear D. V was cut by 1 base and J by 0 bases, with 7 bases left in between. CDR1 and CDR2 (germline): SGHVS, FNYEAQ. The CDR3 covers 14 residues.

The chain joins TRBV9 to TRBJ1-5; D is ambiguous. Looked up from germline, CDR1 is SGDLS and CDR2 is YYNGEE. Trimming removed 0 bases at V and 0 bases at J, with 7 bases between. There are 15 residues in the CDR3. CDR3 sequence reads: CASSVGTGSNQPQHF. In DNA form, the CDR3 reads TGTGCCAGCAGCGTAGGGACGGGTAGCAATCAGCCCCAGCATTTT.

This clone was counted a few times. The V and J genes are TRBV4-3 and TRBJ1-4; TRBD1 is a possible D gene (5 bases). Trimming pared 2 bases from V and 6 bases from J, leaving 10 bases between. The CDR3 contains 14 residues. Germline assignment: CDR1 LGHNA and CDR2 YSLEER. CDR3 sequence: CASSQWGDDEKLFF. In nucleotides, the CDR3 is TGCGCCAGCAGCCAATGGGGGGATGATGAAAAACTGTTTTTT.

J is TRBJ2-2 and V is TRBV11-3, with TRBD1 identical over 9 bases. After removal of 4 bases from V and 7 bases from J, the junction contained 1 base not matched to a gene. The germline gives CDR1 SGHNT, CDR2 YENEEA. The CDR3 runs to 13 residues. The CDR3 coding sequence is TGTGCCAGCAGCTGGACAGGGGTCGGGGAGCTGTTTTTT. It is translated as CASSWTGVGELFF.

The rearrangement uses TRBV6-5 and TRBJ1-5; 9 nucleotides match TRBD1. Germline CDR1 reads MNHEY; CDR2 reads SVGAGI. The CDR3 spans 15 residues. Trimming took 2 bases from V and 5 from J; bases not matched to a gene: 4. CDR3 nucleotides: TGTGCCAGCAGTTACGGGACAGGGAAGGATCAGCCCCAGCATTTT. Protein: CASSYGTGKDQPQHF.

V and J are TRBV19 and TRBJ1-1; D possibly corresponds to TRBD1 (5 bases). Deletions cut 10 bases from V and 4 bases from J, with 19 bases between. CDR3 length: 14 amino acids. Germline V gene sequence: CDR1 LNHDA, CDR2 SQIVND (reference sequence). CDR3 nucleotide sequence: TGTGCCATCTCCCTGGGGCCGCTGGGCACTGAAGCTTTCTTT. It is translated as CAISLGPLGTEAFF.

In its sample, this clone was seen a few times. The chain combines TRBV29-1 with TRBJ1-1, with TRBD1 as a possible D gene (6 bases). There are 13 residues in the CDR3. CDR1 SQVTM and CDR2 ANQGSEA come from the germline V gene. V shed 2 bases and J shed 10 bases, with 17 bases lying between them. The chain's CDR3 is CSVEHQDQGLAFF. CDR3 nucleotides: TGCAGCGTTGAACATCAAGATCAGGGGTTAGCTTTCTTT. Based on the CDR3 plus reference TRBV29-1 and TRBJ1-1, the full variable domain is SAVISQKPSRDICQRGTSLTIQCQVDSQVTMMFWYRQQPGQSLTLIATANQGSEATYESGFVIDKFPISRPNLTFSTLTVSNMSPEDSSIYLCSVEHQDQGLAFFGQGTRLTVV.

The CDR3 sequence is CASSGQGVGTQYF. In DNA form, the CDR3 reads TGTGCCAGCAGTGGACAGGGAGTAGGGACCCAGTACTTC. The rearrangement uses TRBV2 and TRBJ2-5; 7 bases fit TRBD1. The CDR3 has 13 residues. V gave up 4 bases and J gave up 7 bases; unmatched junction bases: 6. Germline assignment: CDR1 SNHLY and CDR2 FYNNEI.

This rearrangement joins TRBV7-2 to TRBJ2-2, with D possibly TRBD2 on 7 matching bases. Between the trimmed V and J ends, which lost 1 base and 11 bases, there was a span of 14 bases. CDR3 length: 14 residues. Germline V CDR1 and CDR2: SGHTA, FQGNSA. The CDR3 DNA is TGTGCCAGCAGCTTAGTTGGGGGGGCGGGAGAGCTGTTTTTT. Its translation: CASSLVGGAGELFF.

V usage is TRBV30 and J usage is TRBJ2-7; 9 bases map to TRBD1. Losses at the gene ends were 2 bases for V and 6 bases for J; bases not matched to a gene: 5. In germline, CDR1 is GTSNPN, CDR2 SVGIG (reference sequence). This CDR3 is 13 amino acids long. In DNA, the CDR3 is TGTGCCTGGAGTAGGACAGGGGATGGCGAGCAGTACTTC. Its translation: CAWSRTGDGEQYF.

V gene TRBV9 combines with J gene TRBJ2-7; tentatively, D is TRBD2 (6 bases). The CDR3 runs to 15 residues. The germline CDR1 and CDR2 sequences are SGDLS and YYNGEE. V was shortened by 0 bases and J by 3 bases, with 13 bases between the two germline ends. CDR3 residues: CASSVDGGIGYEQYF. The CDR3 DNA reads TGTGCCAGCAGCGTAGATGGCGGGATCGGCTACGAGCAGTACTTC.

V and J are TRBV11-1 and TRBJ2-4; the D is unclear. Looked up from germline, CDR1 is SGHAT and CDR2 is FQDESV (reference sequence). Trimming shortened V by 4 bases and J by 0 bases, and 10 bases separated the two germline ends. This CDR3 has 15 residues. CDR3 loop: CASSSRVKAKNIQYF. The CDR3 coding sequence is TGTGCCAGCAGCTCACGGGTTAAAGCCAAAAACATTCAGTACTTC.

The chain links TRBV2 to TRBJ1-6; 8 nucleotides line up with TRBD1. CDR3 length: 12 residues. Germline V gives CDR1 SNHLY, CDR2 FYNNEI. V dropped 7 bases and J dropped 10; count of bases not matched to a gene: 3. The CDR3 spells CASTQGASPLHF. CDR3 in DNA: TGTGCCAGCACCCAGGGGGCCTCACCCCTCCACTTT.

This chain joins TRBV5-1 and TRBJ2-2, with no clear D. The CDR3 length is 14 residues. Looked up from germline, CDR1 is SGHRS and CDR2 is YFSETQ. Trimming removed 4 bases from V and 3 bases from J, with 10 bases in between. The DNA for the CDR3 is TGCGCCAGCAGCCCAGGCCATGACACCGGGGAGCTGTTTTTT. Translation gives CASSPGHDTGELFF.

The chain combines TRBV7-8 with TRBJ2-7; possibly TRBD1 or TRBD2 for D (5 bases each). From germline, CDR1 is SGHVS and CDR2 FQNEAQ. V was shortened by 0 bases and J by 12 bases, with 9 bases between the two germline ends. The CDR3 spans 11 residues. CDR3 sequence reads: CASSLAGTWYF. CDR3 DNA: TGTGCCAGCAGCTTAGCTGGGACCTGGTACTTC.

The V and J genes are TRBV30 and TRBJ1-3, with 8 bases that match TRBD1. In germline, CDR1 is GTSNPN, CDR2 SVGIG (reference sequence). Trimming cost V 3 bases and J 4 bases; bases outside gene matches: 11. There are 16 residues in the CDR3. CDR3 sequence reads: CAWSTPGGASGNTIYF. In DNA, the CDR3 is TGTGCCTGGAGCACACCAGGGGGCGCTTCGGGAAACACCATATATTTT.